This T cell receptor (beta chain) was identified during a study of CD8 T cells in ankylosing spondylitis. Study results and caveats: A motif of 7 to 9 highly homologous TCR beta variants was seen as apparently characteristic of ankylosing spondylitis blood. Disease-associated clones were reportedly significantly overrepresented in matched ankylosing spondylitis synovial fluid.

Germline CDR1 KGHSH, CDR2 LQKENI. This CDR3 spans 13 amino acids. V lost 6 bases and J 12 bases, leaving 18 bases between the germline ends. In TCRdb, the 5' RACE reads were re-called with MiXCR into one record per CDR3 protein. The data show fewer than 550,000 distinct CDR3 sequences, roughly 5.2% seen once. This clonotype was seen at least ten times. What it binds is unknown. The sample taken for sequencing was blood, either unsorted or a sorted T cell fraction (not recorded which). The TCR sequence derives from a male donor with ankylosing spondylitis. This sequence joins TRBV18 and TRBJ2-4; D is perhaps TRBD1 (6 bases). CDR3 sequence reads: CASSGLPGESQYF. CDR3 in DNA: TGTGCCAGCTCCGGTCTTCCAGGGGAGAGTCAGTACTTC.